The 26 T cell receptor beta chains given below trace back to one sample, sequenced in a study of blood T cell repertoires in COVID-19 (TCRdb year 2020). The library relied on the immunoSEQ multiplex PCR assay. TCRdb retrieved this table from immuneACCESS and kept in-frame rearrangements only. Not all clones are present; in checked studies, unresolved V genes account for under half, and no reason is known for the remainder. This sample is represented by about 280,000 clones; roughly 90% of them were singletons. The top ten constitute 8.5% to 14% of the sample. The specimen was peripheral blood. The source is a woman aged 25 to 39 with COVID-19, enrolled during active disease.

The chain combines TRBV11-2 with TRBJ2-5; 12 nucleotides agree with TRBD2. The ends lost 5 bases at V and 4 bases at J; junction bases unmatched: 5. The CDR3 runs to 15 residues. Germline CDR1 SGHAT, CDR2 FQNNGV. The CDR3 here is CASSPSSGGGETQYF. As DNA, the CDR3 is TGTGCCAGCAGCCCATCTAGCGGGGGGGGAGAGACCCAGTACTTC.

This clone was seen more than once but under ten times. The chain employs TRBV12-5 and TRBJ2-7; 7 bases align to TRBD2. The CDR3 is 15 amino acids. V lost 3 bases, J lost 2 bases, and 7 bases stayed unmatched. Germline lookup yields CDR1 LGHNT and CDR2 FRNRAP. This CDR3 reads CASGFSAGVAYEQYF. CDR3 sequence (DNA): TGTGCTAGTGGTTTTAGCGCGGGGGTGGCCTACGAGCAGTACTTC.

The CDR3 nucleotides read TGCAGCGTTGAGAACGGGGTCACTAACCAAGAAAAACTGTTTTTT. Its translation: CSVENGVTNQEKLFF. The chain employs TRBV29-1 and TRBJ1-4, with unresolved D. The CDR3 spans 15 residues. V lost 3 bases and J 8 bases, leaving 19 bases between the germline ends. Germline V gene lookup returns CDR1 SQVTM and CDR2 ANQGSEA.

CDR3 in DNA: TGTGCCAGCAGCTCCGGGGGGACGAACACCGGGGAGCTGTTTTTT. Protein product: CASSSGGTNTGELFF. The chain links TRBV11-3 to TRBJ2-2, with TRBD2 matching 7 bases. CDR3 length equals 15 residues. The V gene's germline CDR1 is SGHNT and CDR2 YENEEA. The trim removed 4 bases at V and 0 bases at J, leaving 2 bases unmatched.

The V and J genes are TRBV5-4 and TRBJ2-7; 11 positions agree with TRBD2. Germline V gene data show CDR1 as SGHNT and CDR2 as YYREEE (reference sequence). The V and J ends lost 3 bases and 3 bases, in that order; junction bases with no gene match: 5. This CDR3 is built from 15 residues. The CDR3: CASSYSGTSGYEQYF. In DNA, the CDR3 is TGTGCCAGCAGCTACTCAGGGACTAGCGGCTACGAGCAGTACTTC.

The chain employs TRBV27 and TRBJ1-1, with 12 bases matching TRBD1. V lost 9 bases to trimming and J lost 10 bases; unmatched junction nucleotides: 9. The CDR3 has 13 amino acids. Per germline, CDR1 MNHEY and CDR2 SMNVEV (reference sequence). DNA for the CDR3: TGTGCCAGTCGGATGGGACAGGGGGCTGCAGCTTTCTTT. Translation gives CASRMGQGAAAFF.

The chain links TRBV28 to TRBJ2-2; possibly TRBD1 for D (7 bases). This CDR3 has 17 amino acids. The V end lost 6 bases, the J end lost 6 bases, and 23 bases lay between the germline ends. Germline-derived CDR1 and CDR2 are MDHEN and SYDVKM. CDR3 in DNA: TGTGCCAGCAGCCGTCGGGGGACAGCTCACGGATCCGGGGAGCTGTTTTTT. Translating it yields CASSRRGTAHGSGELFF.

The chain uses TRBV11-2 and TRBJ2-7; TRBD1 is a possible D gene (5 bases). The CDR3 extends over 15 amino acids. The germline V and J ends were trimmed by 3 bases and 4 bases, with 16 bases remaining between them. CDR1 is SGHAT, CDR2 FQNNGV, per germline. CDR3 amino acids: CASSLRQGLGYEQYF. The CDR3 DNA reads TGTGCCAGCAGCTTGAGGCAGGGCCTAGGATACGAGCAGTACTTC.

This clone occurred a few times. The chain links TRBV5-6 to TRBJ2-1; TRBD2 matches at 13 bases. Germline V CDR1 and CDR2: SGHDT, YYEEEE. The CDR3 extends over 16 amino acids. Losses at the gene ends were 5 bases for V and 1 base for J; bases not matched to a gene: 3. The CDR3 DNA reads TGTGCCAGCAGGAGGACTAGCGGGGGATCCTACAATGAGCAGTTCTTC. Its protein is CASRRTSGGSYNEQFF.

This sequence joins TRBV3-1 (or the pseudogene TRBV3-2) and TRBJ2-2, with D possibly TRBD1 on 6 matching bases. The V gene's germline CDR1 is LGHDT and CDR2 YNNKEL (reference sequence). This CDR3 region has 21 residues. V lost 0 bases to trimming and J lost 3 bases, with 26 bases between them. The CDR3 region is CASSQDPQGWTDLLYTGELFF. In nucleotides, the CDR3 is TGTGCCAGCAGCCAAGATCCGCAGGGTTGGACAGACCTACTATACACCGGGGAGCTGTTTTTT.

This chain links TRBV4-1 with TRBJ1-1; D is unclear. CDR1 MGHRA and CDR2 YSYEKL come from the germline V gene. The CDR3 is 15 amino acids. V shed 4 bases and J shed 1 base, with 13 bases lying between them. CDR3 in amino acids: CASSPLVSGNTEAFF. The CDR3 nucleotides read TGCGCCAGCAGCCCCCTGGTGTCAGGGAACACTGAAGCTTTCTTT.

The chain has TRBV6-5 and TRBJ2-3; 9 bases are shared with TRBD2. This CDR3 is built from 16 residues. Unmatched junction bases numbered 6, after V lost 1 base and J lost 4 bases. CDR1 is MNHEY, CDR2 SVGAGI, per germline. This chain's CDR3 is CASSYWSGGNSDTQYF. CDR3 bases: TGTGCCAGCAGTTACTGGAGCGGGGGGAACTCAGATACGCAGTATTTT.

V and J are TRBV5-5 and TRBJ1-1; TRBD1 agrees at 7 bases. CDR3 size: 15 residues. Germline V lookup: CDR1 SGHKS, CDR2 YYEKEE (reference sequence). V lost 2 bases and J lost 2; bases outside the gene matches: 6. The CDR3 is CASSLGGVLNTEAFF. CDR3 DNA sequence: TGTGCCAGCAGCTTAGGGGGCGTACTCAACACTGAAGCTTTCTTT. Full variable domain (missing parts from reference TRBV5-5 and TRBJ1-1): DAGVTQSPTHLIKTRGQQVTLRCSPISGHKSVSWYQQVLGQGPQFIFQYYEKEERGRGNFPDRFSARQFPNYSSELNVNALLLGDSALYLCASSLGGVLNTEAFFGQGTRLTVV.

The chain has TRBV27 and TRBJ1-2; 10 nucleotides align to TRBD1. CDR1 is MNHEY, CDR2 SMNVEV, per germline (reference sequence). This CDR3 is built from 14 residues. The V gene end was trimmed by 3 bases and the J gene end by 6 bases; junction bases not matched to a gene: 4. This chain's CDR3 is CASSFVDRGHGYTF. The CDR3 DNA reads TGTGCCAGCAGTTTTGTTGACAGGGGGCATGGCTACACCTTC.

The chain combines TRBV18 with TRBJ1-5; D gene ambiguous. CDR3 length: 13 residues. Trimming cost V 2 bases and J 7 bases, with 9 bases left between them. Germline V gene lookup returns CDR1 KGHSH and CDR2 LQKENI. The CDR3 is CASSPGEGQPQHF. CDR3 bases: TGTGCCAGCTCACCAGGGGAGGGACAGCCCCAGCATTTT.

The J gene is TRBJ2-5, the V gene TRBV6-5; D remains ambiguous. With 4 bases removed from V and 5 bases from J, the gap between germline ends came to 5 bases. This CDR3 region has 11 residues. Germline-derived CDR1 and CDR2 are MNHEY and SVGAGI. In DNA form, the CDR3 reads TGTGCCAGCAGTTCTATGGAGACCCAGTACTTC. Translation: CASSSMETQYF.

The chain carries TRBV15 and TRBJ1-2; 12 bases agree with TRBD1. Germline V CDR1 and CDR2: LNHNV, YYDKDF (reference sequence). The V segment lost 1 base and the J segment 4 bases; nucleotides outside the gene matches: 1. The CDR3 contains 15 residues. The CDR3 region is CATSRGDRGPYGYTF. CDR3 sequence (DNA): TGTGCCACCAGCAGAGGGGACAGGGGGCCCTATGGCTACACCTTC. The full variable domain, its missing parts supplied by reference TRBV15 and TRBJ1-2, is DAMVIQNPRYQVTQFGKPVTLSCSQTLNHNVMYWYQQKSSQAPKLLFHYYDKDFNNEADTPDNFQSRRPNTSFCFLDIRSPGLGDTAMYLCATSRGDRGPYGYTFGSGTRLTVV.

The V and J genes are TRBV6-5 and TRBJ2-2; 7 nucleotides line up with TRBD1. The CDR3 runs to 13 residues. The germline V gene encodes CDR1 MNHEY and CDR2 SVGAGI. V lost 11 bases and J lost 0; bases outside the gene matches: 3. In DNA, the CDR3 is TGTGCCGTAGGGACAGCGAACACCGGGGAGCTGTTTTTT. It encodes CAVGTANTGELFF.

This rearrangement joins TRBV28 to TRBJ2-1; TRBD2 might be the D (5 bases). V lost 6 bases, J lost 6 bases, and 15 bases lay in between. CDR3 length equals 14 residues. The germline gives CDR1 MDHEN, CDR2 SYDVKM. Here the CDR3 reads CASSTPRGSNEQFF. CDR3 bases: TGTGCCAGCAGCACACCTCGAGGGTCCAATGAGCAGTTCTTC.

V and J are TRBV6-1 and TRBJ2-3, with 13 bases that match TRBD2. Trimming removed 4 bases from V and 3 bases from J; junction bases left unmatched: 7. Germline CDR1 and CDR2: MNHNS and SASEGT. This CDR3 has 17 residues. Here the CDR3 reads CASSGLAGGQGTDTQYF. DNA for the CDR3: TGTGCCAGCAGTGGACTAGCGGGGGGTCAAGGGACAGATACGCAGTATTTT.

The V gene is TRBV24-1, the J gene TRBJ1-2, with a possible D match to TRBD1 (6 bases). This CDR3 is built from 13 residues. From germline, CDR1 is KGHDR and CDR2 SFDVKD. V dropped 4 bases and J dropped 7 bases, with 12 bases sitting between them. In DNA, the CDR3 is TGTGCCACCAGTGAGTCAGGGGATTTTGGCTACACCTTC. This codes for CATSESGDFGYTF.

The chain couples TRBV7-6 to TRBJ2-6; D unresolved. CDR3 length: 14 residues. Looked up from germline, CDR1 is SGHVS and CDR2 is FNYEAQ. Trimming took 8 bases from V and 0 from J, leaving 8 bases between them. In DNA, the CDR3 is TGTGCCAGCCGCTCCCTCTCTGGGGCCAACGTCCTGACTTTC. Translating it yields CASRSLSGANVLTF.

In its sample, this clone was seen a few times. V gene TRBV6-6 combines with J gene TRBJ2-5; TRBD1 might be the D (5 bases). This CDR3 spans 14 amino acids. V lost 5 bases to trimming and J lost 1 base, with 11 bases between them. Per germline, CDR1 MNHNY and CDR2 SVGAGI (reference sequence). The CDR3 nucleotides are TGTGCCAGCAGTCCGAGGCAGGGCCAAGAGACCCAGTACTTC. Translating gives CASSPRQGQETQYF.

CDR3 in amino acids: CASSYRTSGVGETQYF. CDR3 bases: TGTGCCAGCAGCTACCGGACTAGCGGGGTGGGAGAGACCCAGTACTTC. This chain links TRBV13 with TRBJ2-5; TRBD2 agrees at 12 bases. After removal of 4 bases from V and 4 bases from J, the junction contained 7 bases not matched to a gene. Germline assignment: CDR1 PRHDT and CDR2 FYEKMQ (reference sequence). The CDR3 is 16 amino acids.

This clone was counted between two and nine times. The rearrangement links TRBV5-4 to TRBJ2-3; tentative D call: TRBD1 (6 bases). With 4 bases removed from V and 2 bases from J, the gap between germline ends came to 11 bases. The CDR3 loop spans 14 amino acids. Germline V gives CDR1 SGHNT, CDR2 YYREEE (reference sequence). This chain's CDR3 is CASSQTGYTDTQYF. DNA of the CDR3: TGTGCCAGCAGCCAAACAGGGTACACAGATACGCAGTATTTT.

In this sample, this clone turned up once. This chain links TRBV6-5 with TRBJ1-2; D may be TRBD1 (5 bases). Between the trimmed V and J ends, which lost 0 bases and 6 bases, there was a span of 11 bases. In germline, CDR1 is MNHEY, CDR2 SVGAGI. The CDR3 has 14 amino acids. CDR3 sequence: CASSYSNRQNGYTF. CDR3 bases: TGTGCCAGCAGTTACTCGAACAGGCAGAATGGCTACACCTTC.